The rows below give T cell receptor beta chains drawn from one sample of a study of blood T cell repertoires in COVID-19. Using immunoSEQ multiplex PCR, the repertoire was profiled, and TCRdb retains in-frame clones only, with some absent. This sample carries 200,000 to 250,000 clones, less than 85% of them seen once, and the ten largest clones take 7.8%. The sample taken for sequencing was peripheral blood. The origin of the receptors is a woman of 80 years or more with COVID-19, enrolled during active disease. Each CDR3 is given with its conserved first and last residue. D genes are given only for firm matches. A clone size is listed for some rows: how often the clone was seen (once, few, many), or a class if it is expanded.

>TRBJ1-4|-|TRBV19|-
TGTGCCAGCACCTCCCGGGACACGGGGTTAAAACTGTTTTTT
CASTSRDTGLKLFF
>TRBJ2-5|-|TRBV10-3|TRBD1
TGTGCCAATAAACCGACAGGGGGAGAGACCCAGTACTTC
CANKPTGGETQYF
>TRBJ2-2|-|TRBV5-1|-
TGCGCCAGCAGCCTTGAATTCGCGACCGGGGAGCTGTTTTTT
CASSLEFATGELFF
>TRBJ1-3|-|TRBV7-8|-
TGTGCCAGCAGCTTAGCGGGGGGATACTCTGGAAACACCATATATTTT
CASSLAGGYSGNTIYF
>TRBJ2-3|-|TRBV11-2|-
TGTGCCAGCAGCTTAAGATCCGGACAATCTAGCACAGATACGCAGTATTTT
CASSLRSGQSSTDTQYF
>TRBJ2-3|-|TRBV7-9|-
TGTGCCAGCAGCTTAATGAGAGGGGATACGCAGTATTTT
CASSLMRGDTQYF
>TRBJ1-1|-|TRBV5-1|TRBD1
TGCGCCAGCAGCACGGGACAGCCGAACACTGAAGCTTTCTTT
CASSTGQPNTEAFF
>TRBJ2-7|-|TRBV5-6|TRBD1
TGTGCCAGCATCCGGACAGGTAGCTACGAGCAGTACTTC
CASIRTGSYEQYF
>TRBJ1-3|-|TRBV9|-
TGTGCCAGCAGTGTTACTTCCGGGACACAGATCTCTGGAAACACCATATATTTT
CASSVTSGTQISGNTIYF
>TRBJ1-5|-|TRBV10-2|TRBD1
TGCGCCAGCAGTGAGACACAGGGGGCTCTTCAGCCCCAGCATTTT
CASSETQGALQPQHF
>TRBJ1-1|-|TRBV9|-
TGTGCCAGCAGCTCGGTCCCGCTCGGGGAAGCTTTCTTT
CASSSVPLGEAFF
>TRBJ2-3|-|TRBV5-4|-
TGTGCCAGCAGCCCGCCAGGGATGACAGATACGCAGTATTTT
CASSPPGMTDTQYF
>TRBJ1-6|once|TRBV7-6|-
TGTGCCAGCAGCTCCCCCGGGGGGGGGAATTCACCCCTCCACTTT
CASSSPGGGNSPLHF
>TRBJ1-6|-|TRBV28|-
TGTGCCAGCAGCTCCCCGGGGGATAATTCACCCCTCCACTTT
CASSSPGDNSPLHF
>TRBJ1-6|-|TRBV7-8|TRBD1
TGTGCCAGCAGCTTGGGCGTCTACACGTCGGGACAGCTGAATTCACCCCTCCACTTT
CASSLGVYTSGQLNSPLHF
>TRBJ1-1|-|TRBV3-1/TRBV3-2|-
TGTGCCAGCAGCCAAGGAGCGGTTCTGGGTACTGAAGCTTTCTTT
CASSQGAVLGTEAFF
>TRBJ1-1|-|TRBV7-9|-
TGTGCCAGCAGCTTTGGTCAGGGTGGCACTGAAGCTTTCTTT
CASSFGQGGTEAFF
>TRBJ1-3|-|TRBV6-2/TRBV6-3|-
TGTGCCAGCAGCACAAGGACAGAGTCCTCTGGAAACACCATATATTTT
CASSTRTESSGNTIYF
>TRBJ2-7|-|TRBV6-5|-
TGTGCCAGCAGTTACTCCGGGACTCTCAGCTCCTACGAGCAGTACTTC
CASSYSGTLSSYEQYF
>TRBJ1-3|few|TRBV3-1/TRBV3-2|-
TGTGCCAGCAGCCAAGCACTGGGAAACACCATATATTTT
CASSQALGNTIYF
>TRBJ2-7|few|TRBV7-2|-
TGTGCCAGCAGCCAAGCGTTGGAGCAGTACTTC
CASSQALEQYF
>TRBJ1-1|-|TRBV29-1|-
TGCAGCGTTGGACCCCAGGGGAACACTGAAGCTTTCTTT
CSVGPQGNTEAFF
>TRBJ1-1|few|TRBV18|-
TGTGCCAGCTCACCACCAGGGGACACTGAAGCTTTCTTT
CASSPPGDTEAFF
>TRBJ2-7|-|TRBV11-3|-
TGTGCCAGCAGCTTAGACGGGGGTGTGGACGAGCAGTACTTC
CASSLDGGVDEQYF
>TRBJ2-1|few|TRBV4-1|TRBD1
TGCGCCAGCAGCCCGGGACAGGGGTCCTACAATGAGCAGTTCTTC
CASSPGQGSYNEQFF